These T cell receptor beta chains were read from a single sample in a study of shared clonotypes between healthy human individuals. The protocol was immunoSEQ multiplex PCR, while the TCRdb copy is restricted to in-frame clones and leaves out a portion. The sample contains millions of clones, around 90% of which appear only once. The sample comprised naive CD4+ T cells sorted from blood. The receptors were gathered from a man aged 18 to 29 in good health. Each CDR3 is given with its conserved first and last residue. D genes are given only for firm matches. Clone size is stated in some rows and not others, as once, few, many or a class when expanded.

abundance	v_gene	d_gene	j_gene	CDR3nt	CDR3aa
.	TRBV4-2	.	TRBJ2-7	TGTGCCAGCAGCGATCGAGGCGGGGTAGGGGAGTACTTC	CASSDRGGVGEYF
.	TRBV11-2	.	TRBJ1-2	TGTGCCAGCGCCACTTCGCCGGGGGACTATGGCTACACCTTC	CASATSPGDYGYTF
.	TRBV2	.	TRBJ1-1	TGTGCCAGCAGTGACTGGGAGACCACTGAAGCTTTCTTT	CASSDWETTEAFF
.	TRBV11-2	TRBD1	TRBJ2-1	TGTGCCAGCAGCTTTGACAGGGGGAATGAGCAGTTCTTC	CASSFDRGNEQFF
once	TRBV29-1	TRBD1	TRBJ2-1	TGCAGCGCTGGGGACAGGAGAAACAATGAGCAGTTCTTC	CSAGDRRNNEQFF
.	TRBV5-1	.	TRBJ2-6	TGCGCCAAAGGGACATCATTAATCTCTGGGGCCAACGTCCTGACTTTC	CAKGTSLISGANVLTF
.	TRBV11-2	.	TRBJ1-3	TGTGCCAGCAGCTTAGGGGGTGGAAACACCATATATTTT	CASSLGGGNTIYF
.	TRBV5-1	TRBD1	TRBJ2-7	TGCGCCAGCAGCTTGGGGGGACAGGGATCCTACGAGCAGTACTTC	CASSLGGQGSYEQYF
.	TRBV27	.	TRBJ1-1	TGTGCCAGCAGTTTATTATGGGGTAGTACTGAAGCTTTCTTT	CASSLLWGSTEAFF
few	TRBV10-1	.	TRBJ2-1	TGCGCCAGCAGTGAGTCTGGGACGGATTACAATGAGCAGTTCTTC	CASSESGTDYNEQFF
few	TRBV5-6	TRBD1	TRBJ1-6	TGTGCCAGCAGCTTCGACAGGGGTAATTCACCCCTCCACTTT	CASSFDRGNSPLHF
once	TRBV4-3	.	TRBJ2-7	TGCGCCAGCAGCCAAGATCGGGGGACCGAGCAGTACTTC	CASSQDRGTEQYF
.	TRBV5-6	.	TRBJ2-6	TGTGCCAGCAGCTTGGCGGGCGAGTTCTCTGGGGCCAACGTTCTGACTTTC	CASSLAGEFSGANVLTF
.	TRBV18	.	TRBJ1-6	TGTGCCAGCTCCCCATCCCAGGGCTCCAATAATTCACCCCTCCACTTT	CASSPSQGSNNSPLHF
.	TRBV4-3	TRBD1	TRBJ2-7	TGCGCCAGCAGCCGGGACAGGGGTACCTACGAGCAGTACTTC	CASSRDRGTYEQYF
.	TRBV9	TRBD2	TRBJ2-3	TGTGCCAGCAGTTGGGGCGGGAGGGCCACAGATACGCAGTATTTT	CASSWGGRATDTQYF
.	TRBV18	.	TRBJ1-3	TGTGCCAGCTCACTAGTGGGCACCGAGTCTGGAAACACCATATATTTT	CASSLVGTESGNTIYF
.	TRBV5-4	.	TRBJ1-2	TGTGCCAGCAGCCCCAGGGGATCCAATGGCTACACCTTC	CASSPRGSNGYTF
.	TRBV10-3	.	TRBJ2-1	TGTGCCATCAGTGCGGATCAAGGGCTTCTCTACAATGAGCAGTTCTTC	CAISADQGLLYNEQFF
.	TRBV7-9	TRBD1	TRBJ2-3	TGTGCCAGCAGCTTAGGAGGAGGACAGGGCACAGATACGCAGTATTTT	CASSLGGGQGTDTQYF
.	TRBV28	.	TRBJ2-3	TGTGTCAGCAGTTTGGCGGGGATCACAGATACGCAGTATTTT	CVSSLAGITDTQYF
.	TRBV4-3	TRBD2	TRBJ2-1	TGCGCCAGCAGCCAGGGGGGGACTAGCGGGAGGGTAGGTTACAATGAGCAGTTCTTC	CASSQGGTSGRVGYNEQFF
.	TRBV25-1	TRBD1	TRBJ1-1	TGTGCTAGCTCGGGACAGGGGGCGACTGAAGCTTTCTTT	CASSGQGATEAFF
once	TRBV4-1	TRBD2	TRBJ2-1	TGCGCCAGCAGCCAAGATCCGGGACTAGCGGGAGTAGGGTCCTACAATGAGCAGTTCTTC	CASSQDPGLAGVGSYNEQFF
.	TRBV19	.	TRBJ1-4	TGTGCCAGTAGTGATCTGGAGGCACGTGAAAAACTGTTTTTT	CASSDLEAREKLFF
.	TRBV21-1	.	TRBJ1-1	TGTGCCAGCAGCAAAAGGGACAACATGAACACTGAAGCTTTCTTT	CASSKRDNMNTEAFF
once	TRBV11-2	.	TRBJ2-3	TGTGCCAGCAGCTTAAAGGGGCTACCTAGCACAGATACGCAGTATTTT	CASSLKGLPSTDTQYF
.	TRBV5-1	.	TRBJ2-2	TGCGCCAGCAGCTTTCCGGGACTCAACACCGGGGAGCTGTTTTTT	CASSFPGLNTGELFF
.	TRBV4-1	.	TRBJ1-2	TGCGCCAGCAGCCAGACCAGCGGGGGAGTAGGAGGCTACACCTTC	CASSQTSGGVGGYTF
.	TRBV5-8	TRBD1	TRBJ2-2	TGTGCCAGCAGCCCCCCGACAGGGTCTAACACCGGGGAGCTGTTTTTT	CASSPPTGSNTGELFF
.	TRBV5-4	TRBD1	TRBJ1-3	TGTGCCAGCAGCGTGGAGGACAGGAAAAACACCATATATTTT	CASSVEDRKNTIYF
once	TRBV7-9	.	TRBJ2-7	TGTGCCAGCAGCTCGACTCGAGCCCTTAACTACGAGCAGTACTTC	CASSSTRALNYEQYF
.	TRBV11-2	.	TRBJ2-7	TGTGCCAGCAGCCCCACTATTGGTTGGGAGCAGTACTTC	CASSPTIGWEQYF
.	TRBV6-5	.	TRBJ1-2	TGTGCCAGCAGGGGGCGGAGGGGCTACACCTTC	CASRGRRGYTF
.	TRBV10-3	.	TRBJ2-7	TGTGCCATCAGTGAGTCCGGAGCCTACGAGCAGTACTTC	CAISESGAYEQYF
.	TRBV5-1	TRBD1	TRBJ2-7	TGCGCCAGCAGCTTGGCCCTCTCCGGGACAGGGGCCTACGAGCAGTACTTC	CASSLALSGTGAYEQYF
.	TRBV18	TRBD1	TRBJ1-4	TGTGCCAGCTCCCCGCTAGGGGGCTGGTACGGTAATGAAAAACTGTTTTTT	CASSPLGGWYGNEKLFF
.	TRBV11-2	.	TRBJ2-1	TGTGCCAGCAGCTCCCAGGGTCTTCTCTACAATGAGCAGTTCTTC	CASSSQGLLYNEQFF
.	TRBV7-9	.	TRBJ2-1	TGTGCCAGCAGCTTAGGTTCATGGGAATACAATGAGCAGTTCTTC	CASSLGSWEYNEQFF
.	TRBV27	.	TRBJ1-4	TGTGCCAGCAATAACAGCCCTAATGAAAAACTGTTTTTT	CASNNSPNEKLFF
.	TRBV18	.	TRBJ2-6	TGTGCCAGCTCGTCACAGGTCTCTGGGGCCAACGTCCTGACTTTC	CASSSQVSGANVLTF
.	TRBV19	.	TRBJ1-4	TGTGCCAGTAGTGCCGTAGGGGGAAATGAAAAACTGTTTTTT	CASSAVGGNEKLFF
.	TRBV7-9	TRBD1	TRBJ1-4	TGTGCCAGCAGCTTAGCGGGGACAGGTCCCGGTGAAAAACTGTTTTTT	CASSLAGTGPGEKLFF
.	TRBV28	.	TRBJ1-3	TGTGCCAGCCTACCAACAGCCCCACCTGGAAACACCATATATTTT	CASLPTAPPGNTIYF
.	TRBV5-6	.	TRBJ1-4	TGTGCCAGCAGCTCTACTAATGAAAAACTGTTTTTT	CASSSTNEKLFF
.	TRBV7-2	TRBD1	TRBJ2-5	TGTGCCAGCAGCCAGGGACAGGGGATACAAGAGACCCAGTACTTC	CASSQGQGIQETQYF
.	TRBV10-3	.	TRBJ1-2	TGTGCCATCAGTGAACTTAACTATGGCTACACCTTC	CAISELNYGYTF
.	TRBV6-5	TRBD1	TRBJ2-1	TGTGCCAGCAGTTCTTTGACAGGGGGGCTCTACAATGAGCAGTTCTTC	CASSSLTGGLYNEQFF
.	TRBV5-1	.	TRBJ1-6	TGCGCCAGCAGCTTGGGACAGCAAGTCAATTCACCCCTCCACTTT	CASSLGQQVNSPLHF
.	TRBV11-2	.	TRBJ1-4	TGTGCCAGCAGCTTAGGGTTAGCAGGGGCAATTTCCGGACTGTTTTTT	CASSLGLAGAISGLFF
.	TRBV4-1	.	TRBJ2-3	TGCGCCAGCAGCCAGGGGGGGGGCCGCACAGATACGCAGTATTTT	CASSQGGGRTDTQYF
once	TRBV6-1	.	TRBJ1-1	TGTGCCAGCACAGGGTCTACGCTCGTGAACACTGAAGCTTTCTTT	CASTGSTLVNTEAFF
.	TRBV11-1	TRBD2	TRBJ2-2	TGTGCCAGCAGCTTAGGGACTAGTAACACCGGGGAGCTGTTTTTT	CASSLGTSNTGELFF
once	TRBV19	TRBD1	TRBJ2-1	TGTGCCAGTAGCTCGACAGGGGGATATGAGCAGTTCTTC	CASSSTGGYEQFF
once	TRBV18	TRBD2	TRBJ2-7	TGTGCCAGCTCATCCTGGACTAGTCAGCACGAGCAGTACTTC	CASSSWTSQHEQYF